The subject of this entry is one T cell receptor beta chain. This record belongs to a study of blood T cell repertoires in COVID-19. The overall study: From the United States, Italy and Spain came samples of acute and convalescent COVID-19.

How the authors handled the data: Amplified reference gene primers provided the basis for estimating nucleated cell counts. The repertoire was sequenced with immunoSEQ multiplex PCR; TCRdb's copy has only in-frame clones and lacks some. V, J and clone size are those of that table, while D and trimming were read from the DNA. Altogether under 150,000 clones are present, roughly 88% being singletons, with the ten largest covering roughly 28%. With 5 bases clipped from V and 5 bases from J, the junction kept 1 base outside the gene matches. There are 12 residues in the CDR3. CDR1 and CDR2 (germline): ENHRY, SYGVKD.

The rearrangement uses TRBV10-3 and TRBJ1-2; 8 bases agree with TRBD1. This TCR was recovered from a human donor in a cohort sampled during active COVID-19. The sample consisted of peripheral blood. In nucleotides, the CDR3 is TGTGCCATCAGTCAGGGGGCGTATGGCTACACCTTC. It codes for CAISQGAYGYTF.